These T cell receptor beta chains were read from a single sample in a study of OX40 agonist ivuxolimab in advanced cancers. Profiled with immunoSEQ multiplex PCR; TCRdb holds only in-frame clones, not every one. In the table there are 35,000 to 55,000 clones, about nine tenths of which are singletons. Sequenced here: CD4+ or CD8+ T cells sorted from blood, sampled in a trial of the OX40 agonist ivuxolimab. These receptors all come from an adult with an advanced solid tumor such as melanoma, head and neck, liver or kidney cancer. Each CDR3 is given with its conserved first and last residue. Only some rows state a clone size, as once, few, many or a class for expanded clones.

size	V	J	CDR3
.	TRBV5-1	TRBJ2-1	CASSGGLAGGVGEQFF
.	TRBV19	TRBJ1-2	CASSITTGPTNYGYTF
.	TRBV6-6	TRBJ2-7	CASSYLRQGVTYEQYF
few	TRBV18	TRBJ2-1	CASSPPGNEQFF
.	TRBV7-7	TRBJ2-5	CASSLGMVEETQYF
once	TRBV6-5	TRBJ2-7	CASSYSGTAYEQYF
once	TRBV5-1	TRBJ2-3	CASSLGVGVLTDTQYF
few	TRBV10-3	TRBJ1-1	CAISEFRDVEAFF
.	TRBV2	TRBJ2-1	CASSEGRDPYNEQFF
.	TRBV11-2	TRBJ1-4	CASSRGTVNEKLFF
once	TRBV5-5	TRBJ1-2	CASSLDRGNYGYTF
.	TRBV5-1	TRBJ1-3	CASSTEVTPSGNTIYF
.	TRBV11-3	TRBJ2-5	CASSLDLGETQYF
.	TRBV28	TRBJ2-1	CASSLGLTNEQFF
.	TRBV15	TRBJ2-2	CATSRAVGVSTGELFF
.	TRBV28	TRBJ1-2	CASSSLVLVGYTF
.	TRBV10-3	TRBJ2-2	CAISVGAGTGELFF
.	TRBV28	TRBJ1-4	CASLTWQGGLEKLFF
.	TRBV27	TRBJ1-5	CASSYDRAGQPQHF
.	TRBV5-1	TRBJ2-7	CASSRDGRTYEQYF
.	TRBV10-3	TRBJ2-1	CAIRDGSYNEQFF
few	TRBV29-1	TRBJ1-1	CSVEGGTEAFF
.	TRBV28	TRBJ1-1	CASSAHGRPEAFF
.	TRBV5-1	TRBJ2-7	CASSFGQGPNEQYF
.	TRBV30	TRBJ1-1	CAWSWGALGTEAFF
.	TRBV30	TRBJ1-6	CAWTGAMMNSPLHF
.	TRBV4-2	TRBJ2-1	CASSQGLAGYYNEQFF
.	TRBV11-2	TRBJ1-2	CASSLAFRDRVNYGYTF
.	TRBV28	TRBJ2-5	CASSFRGRETQYF
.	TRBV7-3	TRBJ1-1	CASSAHPQGTEAFF
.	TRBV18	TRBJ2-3	CASSRVGQASTDTQYF
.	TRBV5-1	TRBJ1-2	CASWGQGSSYGYTF
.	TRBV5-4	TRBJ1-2	CASSLRAAYYGYTF
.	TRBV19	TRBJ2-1	CASSAQAYNEQFF
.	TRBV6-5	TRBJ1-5	CASSTGAGGNQPQHF
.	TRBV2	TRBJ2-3	CASSLLRGTDTQYF
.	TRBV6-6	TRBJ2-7	CASHSSRATYEQYF
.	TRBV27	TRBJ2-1	CASSPTGVNTYNEQFF
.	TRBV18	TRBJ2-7	CASSPRTSGISYEQYF
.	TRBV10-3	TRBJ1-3	CAISESNVGAEPIYF
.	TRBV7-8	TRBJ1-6	CASRTGSYNSPLHF
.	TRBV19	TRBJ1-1	CASKARGGTGTEAFF
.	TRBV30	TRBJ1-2	CAWAPPILNYGYTF
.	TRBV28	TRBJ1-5	CASLTWSQPQHF
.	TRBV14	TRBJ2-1	CASSHRTIPHNEQFF
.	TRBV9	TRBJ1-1	CASSVVLGSEAFF
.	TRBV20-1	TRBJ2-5	CSARTGETQYF
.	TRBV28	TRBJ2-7	CASSPTLGATSSYEQYF
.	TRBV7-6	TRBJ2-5	CASSLGAGRETQYF
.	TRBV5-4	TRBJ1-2	CASSPPFTNYGYTF
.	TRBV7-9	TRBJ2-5	CASSLDTLAGGRGETQYF
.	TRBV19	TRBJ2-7	CASSPGLVGPYEQYF
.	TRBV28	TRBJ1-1	CASRRTGSNTEAFF
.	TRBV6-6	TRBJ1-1	CASSYSGRHEAFF